This T cell receptor beta chain came from a study of blood T cell repertoires in COVID-19. This clone was picked up a small number of times. Per germline, CDR1 SGHRS and CDR2 YFSETQ. This CDR3 spans 13 amino acids. The germline V and J ends were trimmed by 3 bases and 3 bases, with 9 bases remaining between them. Libraries were prepared by immunoSEQ multiplex PCR; TCRdb keeps only in-frame clonotypes and omits some of them. The data contain under 300,000 clones, roughly 80% of them seen just once; the ten biggest clones take up 4.9%. The rearrangement uses TRBV5-1 and TRBJ1-2; a possible D gene is TRBD1 (6 bases). Sequences were obtained from peripheral blood. This TCR came from a woman older than 75 with active or convalescent COVID-19. The CDR3 is CASSSGTYYGYTF. CDR3 coding DNA: TGCGCCAGCAGCTCCGGGACATACTATGGCTACACCTTC. Looking up the rest from reference TRBV5-1 and TRBJ1-2 gives the full variable domain: KAGVTQTPRYLIKTRGQQVTLSCSPISGHRSVSWYQQTPGQGLQFLFEYFSETQRNKGNFPGRFSGRQFSNSRSEMNVSTLELGDSALYLCASSSGTYYGYTFGSGTRLTVV.